This record looks at one T cell receptor (beta chain) sequence and its context. RNA amounts of about 0.5 to 1 ug underwent reverse transcription with random hexamers. TCR beta CDR3 was amplified by immunoSEQ multiplex PCR. This amplification extended across 54 Vbeta and 13 Jbeta segments. TCRdb recomputed calls from the immunoSEQ multiplex PCR reads with MiXCR, one row per CDR3 protein. The table records 250,000 to 300,000 distinct CDR3 sequences, around 85% of them present only once. TCR beta sequences were obtained from blood CD8+ and CD4+ T cells. Those who served as multiple sclerosis controls were treatment-naive patients with stable or active relapsing-remitting disease. FACS enriched CD8+ TEMRA cells, while bulk CD8+ and CD4+ were negatively isolated. The CDR3 spans 15 residues. CDR1 and CDR2 (germline): MNHEY, SMNVEV (reference sequence). The V gene end was trimmed by 3 bases and the J gene end by 7 bases; junction bases not matched to a gene: 2.

This entry comes from a study of CD8 T cells in Susac syndrome. What was sequenced was CD8+ T cells from PBMCs. This sequence originates from a human donor with multiple sclerosis. The chain couples TRBV27 to TRBJ2-1; TRBD2 matches 14 bases. CDR3 DNA: TGTGCCAGCAGTTTGGGGACTAGCGGGAGTAATGAGCAGTTCTTC. It specifies CASSLGTSGSNEQFF.